These 5 T cell receptor beta chains share one sample of origin, sequenced in a study of cytomegalovirus exposure and HLA in healthy donors. The PCR ran on 60 Vbeta and 13 Jbeta primers. The table came from immunoSEQ multiplex PCR; TCRdb's copy has only in-frame clones and leaves some out. Here the sample spans roughly 100,000 clones, 78% being singletons. Specimen: PBMCs. These receptors originate from a young man in good health and CMV-seronegative.

V is TRBV6-6 and J is TRBJ1-5; D is unclear. Trimming shortened V by 8 bases and J by 4 bases, and 21 bases separated the two germline ends. The CDR3 loop spans 16 amino acids. The germline V gene encodes CDR1 MNHNY and CDR2 SVGAGI (reference sequence). Here the CDR3 reads CASFSSMGQENQPQHF. CDR3 nucleotides: TGTGCCAGCTTCTCGAGCATGGGCCAGGAAAATCAGCCCCAGCATTTT.

Note on this clone: This same CDR3 is encoded by further DNA sequences in the sample. The V and J genes are TRBV7-9 and TRBJ1-1; maybe TRBD1 (5 bases). V dropped 5 bases and J dropped 3 bases, with 13 bases sitting between them. Germline V CDR1 and CDR2: SEHNR, FQNEAQ (reference sequence). The CDR3 loop spans 14 amino acids. The CDR3 nucleotides read TGTGCCAGCAGCCCATGGGGGGGGGACACTGAAGCTTTCTTT. Amino acid sequence: CASSPWGGDTEAFF.

Details on this clone: One end of the junction is discordant with germline, which a read error may explain. The J gene is TRBJ1-1, the V gene TRBV7-9, with D perhaps TRBD1 (5 bases). CDR1 is SEHNR and CDR2 is FQNEAQ in the germline V gene (reference sequence). The CDR3 length is 12 residues. CDR3 in amino acids: CSSSSRGTEAFF. For the CDR3, the DNA is TGTTCCAGCAGCTCTAGGGGTACTGAAGCTTTCTTT.

This clone was recorded only once. The chain joins TRBV4-3 to TRBJ2-2; TRBD1 aligns across 7 bases. Germline V gene lookup returns CDR1 LGHNA and CDR2 YSLEER. With V trimmed by 4 bases and J by 8 bases, 13 bases remained unmatched. The CDR3 extends over 16 amino acids. The CDR3 DNA follows: TGCGCCAGCAGCCGAATTTCCGGGACAGAGAAGGGGGAGCTGTTTTTT. Translation gives CASSRISGTEKGELFF.

The genes are TRBV18 and TRBJ1-6; 12 bases line up with TRBD1. Unmatched junction bases numbered 12, after V lost 8 bases and J lost 7 bases. This CDR3 is built from 17 residues. The germline gives CDR1 KGHSH, CDR2 LQKENI. The CDR3 is CASDRGTGGAWNSPLHF. The DNA for the CDR3 is TGTGCCAGCGATAGAGGGACAGGGGGCGCCTGGAATTCACCCCTCCACTTT.